Presented here are 12 T cell receptor beta chains from one specimen sequenced in a study of control samples from healthy donors and cancer patients. Using immunoSEQ multiplex PCR, the repertoire was profiled, and TCRdb retains in-frame clones only, with some absent. This table has some 100,000 clones, approximately 81% appearing once. Input material: blood. The receptors shown here come from a woman younger than 45 in good health.

This rearrangement joins TRBV19 to TRBJ2-1, with TRBD2 matching 9 bases. CDR3 length equals 15 residues. V trimming: 3 bases; J trimming: 7 bases; junction bases outside the gene matches: 7. CDR1 is LNHDA, CDR2 SQIVND, per germline (reference sequence). CDR3 residues: CASSMRRGGRNEQFF. Written as DNA, the CDR3 is TGTGCCAGTAGTATGAGGCGGGGGGGCCGAAATGAGCAGTTCTTC.

Only a few counts were recorded for this clone. The V call is TRBV12-5, the J call TRBJ1-1; D unresolved. Per the germline V gene, CDR1 is LGHNT and CDR2 is FRNRAP. The ends were cut back, 2 bases at V and 1 base at J, with 5 bases in the middle. The CDR3 is 13 residues long. CDR3 DNA sequence: TGTGCTAGTGGTTTGAGATCGAACACTGAAGCTTTCTTT. Translation gives CASGLRSNTEAFF. Together with reference TRBV12-5 and TRBJ1-1, the CDR3 gives the full variable domain: DARVTQTPRHKVTEMGQEVTMRCQPILGHNTVFWYRQTMMQGLELLAYFRNRAPLDDSGMPKDRFSAEMPDATLATLKIQPSEPRDSAVYFCASGLRSNTEAFFGQGTRLTVV.

In its sample, this clone was seen a few times. The chain couples TRBV18 to TRBJ2-7, with no clear D. This CDR3 contains 13 residues. CDR1 and CDR2 (germline): KGHSH, LQKENI. Trimming left V 3 bases short and J 3 bases short, with 9 bases between. CDR3 sequence reads: CASSPGRYYEQYF. Here the CDR3 DNA reads TGTGCCAGCTCACCCGGGCGGTACTACGAGCAGTACTTC.

V is TRBV5-6 and J is TRBJ1-6; D ambiguous. The CDR3 consists of 14 residues. Germline CDR1 reads SGHDT; CDR2 reads YYEEEE. Trimming shortened V by 5 bases and J by 5 bases, and 11 bases separated the two germline ends. The DNA for the CDR3 is TGTGCCAGCAGACACAGACTAAATAATTCACCCCTCCACTTT. Its protein product is CASRHRLNNSPLHF.

The V gene is TRBV11-2, the J gene TRBJ2-3, with D perhaps TRBD1 or TRBD2 (7 bases each). The CDR3 spans 16 residues. Per germline, CDR1 SGHAT and CDR2 FQNNGV. With 5 bases removed from V and 6 bases from J, the gap between germline ends came to 21 bases. The CDR3 is CASSKGTQGGGDTQYF. In nucleotides, the CDR3 is TGTGCCAGCAGCAAGGGAACCCAGGGGGGAGGGGATACGCAGTATTTT.

This chain connects TRBV6-1 to TRBJ2-5; possibly TRBD2 for D (6 bases). Trimming shortened V by 1 base and J by 8 bases, and 11 bases separated the two germline ends. The CDR3 length is 13 residues. Germline V lookup: CDR1 MNHNS, CDR2 SASEGT. CDR3 sequence reads: CASSEGVRGTQYF. In DNA form, the CDR3 reads TGTGCCAGCAGTGAAGGGGTGCGGGGCACCCAGTACTTC.

The CDR3, as DNA: TGTGCCAGCAGCTTCAGGGGTGCCACAGATACGCAGTATTTT. Its translation: CASSFRGATDTQYF. J is TRBJ2-3 and V is TRBV7-3; the D gene is possibly TRBD1 (6 bases). Trimming stripped 3 bases from V and 2 bases from J, with 9 bases between. CDR1 is SGHTA and CDR2 is FQGTGA in the germline V gene. The CDR3 length is 14 residues.

The J gene is TRBJ2-3, the V gene TRBV4-3; 10 bases fit TRBD2. Germline CDR1 and CDR2: LGHNA and YSLEER. Germline trimming cut 1 base from V and 7 bases from J; bases unmatched to any gene: 8. The CDR3 totals 16 residues. The CDR3 spells CASSQGTSGLLNTQYF. CDR3 coding DNA: TGCGCCAGCAGCCAAGGGACTAGCGGTCTTCTTAATACGCAGTATTTT.

This clone is a singleton in its sample. The chain carries TRBV19 and TRBJ2-7; 7 bases are a match to TRBD1. Germline V gene sequence: CDR1 LNHDA, CDR2 SQIVND (reference sequence). This CDR3 has 15 amino acids. Germline trimming cut 2 bases from V and 2 bases from J; bases unmatched to any gene: 6. In nucleotides, the CDR3 is TGTGCCAGTAGTATAACAAGGGACAGAACCTACGAGCAGTACTTC. Translating it yields CASSITRDRTYEQYF.

This clone was detected only a few times. CDR3 residues: CASSDDSGGNQPQHF. The DNA for the CDR3 is TGTGCCAGCAGTGATGATTCAGGGGGAAATCAGCCCCAGCATTTT. This chain links TRBV2 with TRBJ1-5; 7 bases match TRBD1. This CDR3 is 15 amino acids long. CDR1 is SNHLY and CDR2 is FYNNEI in the germline V gene. The V segment lost 3 bases and the J segment 4 bases; nucleotides outside the gene matches: 6.

The chain has TRBV7-2 and TRBJ1-3; a possible D gene is TRBD1 (5 bases). Germline CDR1 and CDR2: SGHTA and FQGNSA. The CDR3 is 13 residues long. V was trimmed by 8 bases and J by 1 base, leaving 9 bases between them. Written as DNA, the CDR3 is TGTGCCAGCGGTCCAGGGTCTGGAAACACCATATATTTT. Its translation is CASGPGSGNTIYF.

The V call is TRBV7-8, the J call TRBJ2-7; the D is unclear. This CDR3 spans 16 amino acids. Per germline, CDR1 SGHVS and CDR2 FQNEAQ. Trimming removed 0 bases at V and 0 bases at J, with 12 bases between. The CDR3 is CASSLAGIAGSYEQYF. Here the CDR3 DNA reads TGTGCCAGCAGCTTAGCGGGAATAGCCGGCTCCTACGAGCAGTACTTC.